A selection of T cell receptor beta chains follows, all from one sample in a study of OX40 agonist ivuxolimab in advanced cancers. Assay used: immunoSEQ multiplex PCR; TCRdb lists only in-frame clones, some missing. The sample includes about 70,000 clones, 70% to 90% of them seen just once. Sequences were derived from CD4+ or CD8+ T cells sorted from blood, sampled in a trial of the OX40 agonist ivuxolimab. These receptors came from an adult with an advanced solid tumor such as melanoma, head and neck, liver or kidney cancer. Both conserved end residues are trimmed from each CDR3. A D gene is named only where the DNA matches it firmly.

TRBD2	TRBJ2-1	TRBV9	ASSPLGREDNEQF
TRBD1	TRBJ2-5	TRBV7-3	ASSLMGRGQETQY
TRBD1	TRBJ2-7	TRBV27	ASQGQGKNEQY
NA	TRBJ1-1	TRBV5-6	ASSLGGLFF
TRBD1	TRBJ1-1	TRBV18	ASSTNDRVSTEAF
TRBD1	TRBJ2-5	TRBV5-4	ASSPDRGSGGTQY
NA	TRBJ2-1	TRBV28	ASIGGTQQF
NA	TRBJ1-6	TRBV4-2	ASSQGQRLDSPLH
NA	TRBJ1-5	TRBV6-1	ASSQGVSNQPQH
NA	TRBJ1-4	TRBV19	ASSPRDAKLF
NA	TRBJ1-4	TRBV29-1	SVEVNREKLF
NA	TRBJ2-4	TRBV7-3	ASSLTGGHGGNIQY
NA	TRBJ1-2	TRBV28	ASSAGVYGYT
NA	TRBJ2-1	TRBV6-5	ASTATNRAYNEQF
TRBD1	TRBJ2-5	TRBV28	ASRHRDSRPTQY
TRBD2	TRBJ2-7	TRBV4-1	ASSQISGGGSYEQY
NA	TRBJ1-5	TRBV6-6	ASSYLGRSNQPQH
NA	TRBJ2-3	TRBV21-1	ASSTEVRGDTQY
TRBD1	TRBJ2-7	TRBV5-1	ASGTGQPSYEQY
NA	TRBJ1-3	TRBV4-2	ASSQGNPRAASGNTIY
NA	TRBJ2-6	TRBV29-1	SASRSSGANVLT
NA	TRBJ2-3	TRBV19	ASSMRTDTQY
TRBD1	TRBJ2-6	TRBV4-3	ASSQGTGLTGANVLT
NA	TRBJ1-2	TRBV10-3	AIAAGTENYGYT
TRBD1	TRBJ1-2	TRBV6-1	ASITGTAIYGYT
NA	TRBJ1-2	TRBV28	ASTLPLNYGHT
NA	TRBJ2-3	TRBV27	ASSPLQGGGRTDTQY
TRBD1	TRBJ2-5	TRBV7-3	ASSLTTGVQETQY
TRBD1	TRBJ1-1	TRBV30	AWSVPRTGGNTEAF
NA	TRBJ1-6	TRBV4-2	ASSQESVLLH
NA	TRBJ1-4	TRBV30	AWAPTNEKLF
TRBD2	TRBJ2-7	TRBV5-1	ASSLLAGYEQY
NA	TRBJ1-4	TRBV5-1	ASSLGVATNEKLF
TRBD2	TRBJ2-1	TRBV19	ASSISGGDYNEQF
NA	TRBJ2-7	TRBV27	ASSSQRTPRTQY
NA	TRBJ1-2	TRBV7-2	ASSLRLRDSYT
NA	TRBJ1-5	TRBV18	ASSPLGGNQPQH
TRBD2	TRBJ2-3	TRBV29-1	SVFISGRGGTDTQY
TRBD1	TRBJ1-1	TRBV29-1	SAIAKTGTEAF
TRBD1	TRBJ1-5	TRBV18	ASSPGDSQYSNQPQH
NA	TRBJ2-7	TRBV29-1	SVGKGNKGEQY
NA	TRBJ2-2	TRBV4-2	ASSVRRVSNTGELF
NA	TRBJ2-1	TRBV30	AWRIGGYNEQF
NA	TRBJ1-2	TRBV4-2	ASSQDSPRGGYT